The next 9 T cell receptor beta chains were all read from a single sample in a study of response to subunit inactivated influenza vaccine. TCRdb ran MiXCR on the RT-PCR reads and lists one entry per CDR3 protein. The sample contains about 800,000 distinct CDR3 sequences, 21% of which appear only once. The specimen comprised PBMCs from blood, sampled roughly 5 days after vaccination. The receptors were sampled from a man aged 50-59 years who received an inactivated influenza vaccine.

This clonotype was detected a few times. J is TRBJ2-1 and V is TRBV24-1; 10 bases are shared with TRBD2. Trimming removed 6 bases from V and 6 bases from J; junction bases left unmatched: 7. This CDR3 is 15 amino acids long. Germline assignment: CDR1 KGHDR and CDR2 SFDVKD. CDR3 DNA: TGTGCCACCAGTTTCGGACTAGCGGAACTCAATGAGCAGTTCTTC. It translates to CATSFGLAELNEQFF.

V gene TRBV9 combines with J gene TRBJ2-3; D not resolved. This CDR3 spans 15 amino acids. Germline-derived CDR1 and CDR2 are SGDLS and YYNGEE. Trimming shortened V by 4 bases and J by 2 bases, and 14 bases separated the two germline ends. The DNA for the CDR3 is TGTGCCAGCAGCAACCTGGCGGTCAACACAGATACGCAGTATTTT. Its protein is CASSNLAVNTDTQYF.

The chain employs TRBV4-1 and TRBJ2-5, with TRBD2 matching over 10 bases. CDR1 and CDR2 (germline): MGHRA, YSYEKL. The CDR3 is made up of 15 amino acids. V lost 3 bases and J lost 4; bases outside the gene matches: 5. The CDR3 coding sequence is TGCGCCAGCAGCCAGGGCCGACTAGCGGGAGAGACCCAGTACTTC. Translated, it gives CASSQGRLAGETQYF.

The J gene is TRBJ2-5, the V gene TRBV20-1; unclear D gene. This CDR3 comprises 15 residues. In germline, CDR1 is DFQATT, CDR2 SNEGSKA (reference sequence). The V gene lost 6 bases and the J gene lost 0 bases, with 17 bases spanning the gap. This CDR3 reads CSAGRSYTYQETQYF. CDR3 DNA sequence: TGCAGTGCCGGACGGTCCTACACGTACCAAGAGACCCAGTACTTC.

The V and J genes are TRBV19 and TRBJ1-6; D not resolved. Between the trimmed V and J ends, which lost 3 bases and 10 bases, there was a span of 7 bases. Germline V gene data show CDR1 as LNHDA and CDR2 as SQIVND (reference sequence). The CDR3 runs 12 residues. CDR3 nucleotides: TGTGCCAGTAGTATTGGAGAATCACCCCTCCACTTT. It specifies CASSIGESPLHF.

V and J are TRBV5-1 and TRBJ2-5; D remains unclear. Germline-derived CDR1 and CDR2 are SGHRS and YFSETQ. The CDR3 is made up of 14 amino acids. Trimming took off 0 bases at V and 5 bases at J, with 11 bases between the two ends. The CDR3 loop reads CASSLVKPSETQYF. CDR3 sequence (DNA): TGCGCCAGCAGCTTGGTGAAACCGTCGGAGACCCAGTACTTC.

The chain has TRBV12-3 or TRBV12-4 and TRBJ2-3; D might be TRBD2 (5 bases). V shed 3 bases and J shed 7 bases, with 11 bases lying between them. This CDR3 spans 13 amino acids. The CDR3 DNA reads as TGTGCCAGCAGTTTTAGCGTAGTAAATACGCAGTATTTT. Amino acid sequence: CASSFSVVNTQYF.

The V gene is TRBV12-3 or TRBV12-4, the J gene TRBJ2-2, with 10 nucleotides matching TRBD2. J gave up 5 bases and V 2 bases, and 8 bases lay outside the gene matches. This CDR3 comprises 17 residues. CDR3 sequence (DNA): TGTGCCAGCAGTTTATATCTAGCGGGGGCCTCTACCGGGGAGCTGTTTTTT. Encoded protein: CASSLYLAGASTGELFF.

This chain's CDR3 is CASSYGGLGYNEQFF. DNA of the CDR3: TGTGCCAGCAGTTACGGTGGACTAGGTTACAATGAGCAGTTCTTC. The chain employs TRBV6-2 or TRBV6-3 and TRBJ2-1, with 7 bases lining up with TRBD2. The V and J ends lost 2 bases and 4 bases, in that order; junction bases with no gene match: 5. The V gene's germline CDR1 is MNHEY and CDR2 SVGEGT. The CDR3 runs to 15 residues.